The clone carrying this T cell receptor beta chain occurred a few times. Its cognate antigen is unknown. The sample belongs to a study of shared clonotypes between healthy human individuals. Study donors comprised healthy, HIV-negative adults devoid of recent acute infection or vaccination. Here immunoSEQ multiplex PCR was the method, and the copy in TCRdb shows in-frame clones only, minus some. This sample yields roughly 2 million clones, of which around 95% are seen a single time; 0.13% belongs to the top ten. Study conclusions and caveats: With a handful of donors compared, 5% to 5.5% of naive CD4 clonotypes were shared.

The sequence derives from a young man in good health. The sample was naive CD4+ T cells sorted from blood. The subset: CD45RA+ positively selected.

The CDR3 loop reads CASSLGQGLDYGYTF. The CDR3 DNA sequence: TGCGCCAGCAGCCTGGGACAGGGGTTGGACTATGGCTACACCTTC. The V and J genes are TRBV4-1 and TRBJ1-2; 10 positions agree with TRBD1. The CDR3 has 15 amino acids. The ends lost 4 bases at V and 3 bases at J; junction bases unmatched: 5. Looked up from germline, CDR1 is MGHRA and CDR2 is YSYEKL.